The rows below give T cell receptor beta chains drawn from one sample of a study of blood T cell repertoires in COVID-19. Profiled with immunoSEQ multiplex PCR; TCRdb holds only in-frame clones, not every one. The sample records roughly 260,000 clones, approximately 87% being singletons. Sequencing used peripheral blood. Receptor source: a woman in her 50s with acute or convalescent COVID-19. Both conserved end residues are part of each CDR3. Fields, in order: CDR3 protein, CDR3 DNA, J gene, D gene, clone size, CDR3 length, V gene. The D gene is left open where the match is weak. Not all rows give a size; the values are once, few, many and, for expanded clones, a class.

cdr3_aa: CASSLGAGGETQYF
cdr3_nt: TGCGCCAGCAGCTTAGGGGCAGGGGGAGAGACCCAGTACTTC
j_call: TRBJ2-5
d_call: TRBD1
clone_size: .
cdr3_length: 14
v_call: TRBV5-1

cdr3_aa: CASSSRPGLASREQYF
cdr3_nt: TGTGCCAGCAGCTCCCGCCCGGGACTAGCGTCCCGCGAGCAGTACTTC
j_call: TRBJ2-7
d_call: TRBD2
clone_size: .
cdr3_length: 16
v_call: TRBV7-2

cdr3_aa: CASILEPTGVNSPLHF
cdr3_nt: TGCGCCAGCATTCTGGAACCGACAGGGGTTAATTCACCCCTCCACTTT
j_call: TRBJ1-6
d_call: TRBD1
clone_size: .
cdr3_length: 16
v_call: TRBV4-1

cdr3_aa: CASSPTPGESYEQYF
cdr3_nt: TGTGCCAGCAGCCCCACCCCGGGGGAGTCCTACGAGCAGTACTTC
j_call: TRBJ2-7
d_call: .
clone_size: .
cdr3_length: 15
v_call: TRBV7-2

cdr3_aa: CASTGEWATEAFF
cdr3_nt: TGTGCCAGCACGGGGGAGTGGGCCACTGAAGCTTTCTTT
j_call: TRBJ1-1
d_call: .
clone_size: .
cdr3_length: 13
v_call: TRBV27

cdr3_aa: CASRAGQGTGLQPQHF
cdr3_nt: TGTGCCAGCAGGGCGGGACAGGGCACGGGACTCCAGCCCCAGCATTTT
j_call: TRBJ1-5
d_call: TRBD1
clone_size: .
cdr3_length: 16
v_call: TRBV2

cdr3_aa: CASSPRTGGLNTEAFF
cdr3_nt: TGTGCCAGCAGCCCACGGACAGGGGGCTTGAACACTGAAGCTTTCTTT
j_call: TRBJ1-1
d_call: TRBD1
clone_size: .
cdr3_length: 16
v_call: TRBV9

cdr3_aa: CASSPGQGHGYTF
cdr3_nt: TGTGCCAGCAGCCCGGGACAGGGACATGGCTACACCTTC
j_call: TRBJ1-2
d_call: TRBD1
clone_size: .
cdr3_length: 13
v_call: TRBV12-3/TRBV12-4

cdr3_aa: CASSPPLDGSNQPQHF
cdr3_nt: TGTGCCAGCAGTCCCCCCCTAGACGGTAGCAATCAGCCCCAGCATTTT
j_call: TRBJ1-5
d_call: .
clone_size: few
cdr3_length: 16
v_call: TRBV28

cdr3_aa: CASSLEVGPVGGLWVNEQFF
cdr3_nt: TGCGCCAGCAGCTTGGAGGTCGGCCCTGTGGGGGGACTCTGGGTCAATGAGCAGTTCTTC
j_call: TRBJ2-1
d_call: .
clone_size: .
cdr3_length: 20
v_call: TRBV5-1

cdr3_aa: CASSLGLRNTIYF
cdr3_nt: TGTGCCAGCAGCCTCGGACTCCGAAACACCATATATTTT
j_call: TRBJ1-3
d_call: .
clone_size: .
cdr3_length: 13
v_call: TRBV9

cdr3_aa: CASHTGVNTEAFF
cdr3_nt: TGCGCCAGCCACACAGGGGTCAACACTGAAGCTTTCTTT
j_call: TRBJ1-1
d_call: TRBD1
clone_size: .
cdr3_length: 13
v_call: TRBV5-1

cdr3_aa: CASSSGQGNTIYF
cdr3_nt: TGTGCCAGCAGTTCTGGACAGGGGAACACCATATATTTT
j_call: TRBJ1-3
d_call: TRBD1
clone_size: few
cdr3_length: 13
v_call: TRBV12-3/TRBV12-4

cdr3_aa: CAWSVQQGITEQYF
cdr3_nt: TGTGCCTGGAGTGTACAACAGGGAATTACCGAGCAGTACTTC
j_call: TRBJ2-7
d_call: .
clone_size: .
cdr3_length: 14
v_call: TRBV30

cdr3_aa: CASSPRPGQFNEKLFF
cdr3_nt: TGTGCCAGCTCACCCAGACCGGGACAGTTTAATGAAAAACTGTTTTTT
j_call: TRBJ1-4
d_call: TRBD1
clone_size: .
cdr3_length: 16
v_call: TRBV18

cdr3_aa: CASSPGTREKLFF
cdr3_nt: TGTGCCAGCAGCCCCGGGACTAGGGAAAAACTGTTTTTT
j_call: TRBJ1-4
d_call: .
clone_size: once
cdr3_length: 13
v_call: TRBV27

cdr3_aa: CASSFGLAPETQYF
cdr3_nt: TGCGCCAGCAGCTTTGGACTAGCCCCAGAGACCCAGTACTTC
j_call: TRBJ2-5
d_call: TRBD2
clone_size: .
cdr3_length: 14
v_call: TRBV5-1

cdr3_aa: CASSPLSESTDTQYF
cdr3_nt: TGTGCCAGCAGTCCCCTATCCGAGAGCACAGATACGCAGTATTTT
j_call: TRBJ2-3
d_call: .
clone_size: .
cdr3_length: 15
v_call: TRBV6-2/TRBV6-3

cdr3_aa: CASSPTSTDTQYF
cdr3_nt: TGTGCCAGCAGCCCTACTAGCACAGATACGCAGTATTTT
j_call: TRBJ2-3
d_call: .
clone_size: .
cdr3_length: 13
v_call: TRBV28

cdr3_aa: CASSQGPGIGDEKLFF
cdr3_nt: TGCGCCAGCAGCCAAGGCCCAGGGATCGGTGACGAAAAACTGTTTTTT
j_call: TRBJ1-4
d_call: .
clone_size: .
cdr3_length: 16
v_call: TRBV4-1

cdr3_aa: CASSRIPGQVTGELFF
cdr3_nt: TGCGCCAGCAGCCGCATTCCGGGACAGGTGACCGGGGAGCTGTTTTTT
j_call: TRBJ2-2
d_call: TRBD1
clone_size: .
cdr3_length: 16
v_call: TRBV4-1

cdr3_aa: CASSMWAVLNTGELFF
cdr3_nt: TGTGCCAGTAGTATGTGGGCAGTATTAAACACCGGGGAGCTGTTTTTT
j_call: TRBJ2-2
d_call: .
clone_size: .
cdr3_length: 16
v_call: TRBV19

cdr3_aa: CASRLPTVVYGYTF
cdr3_nt: TGTGCCAGCAGACTACCGACAGTTGTCTATGGCTACACCTTC
j_call: TRBJ1-2
d_call: .
clone_size: once
cdr3_length: 14
v_call: TRBV28

cdr3_aa: CASSDSSGRINEQYF
cdr3_nt: TGTGCCAGCAGTGACTCTAGCGGGAGGATCAACGAGCAGTACTTC
j_call: TRBJ2-7
d_call: TRBD2
clone_size: .
cdr3_length: 15
v_call: TRBV6-4

cdr3_aa: CASVDGAGEKYEQYF
cdr3_nt: TGCGCCAGCGTCGACGGGGCGGGAGAGAAGTACGAGCAGTACTTC
j_call: TRBJ2-7
d_call: TRBD2
clone_size: .
cdr3_length: 15
v_call: TRBV5-1

cdr3_aa: CSVGRASGLQETQYF
cdr3_nt: TGCAGCGTTGGTAGGGCTAGCGGGCTACAAGAGACCCAGTACTTC
j_call: TRBJ2-5
d_call: TRBD2
clone_size: .
cdr3_length: 15
v_call: TRBV29-1

cdr3_aa: CASSLIERSTDTQYF
cdr3_nt: TGTGCCAGCAGCTTGATTGAGCGGAGCACAGATACGCAGTATTTT
j_call: TRBJ2-3
d_call: .
clone_size: .
cdr3_length: 15
v_call: TRBV5-8

cdr3_aa: CATSDSGGTYEQYF
cdr3_nt: TGTGCCACCAGTGATTCCGGGGGGACCTACGAGCAGTACTTC
j_call: TRBJ2-7
d_call: TRBD2
clone_size: .
cdr3_length: 14
v_call: TRBV24-1

cdr3_aa: CASSLNSYEQYF
cdr3_nt: TGTGCCAGCAGCTTAAACAGTTACGAGCAGTACTTC
j_call: TRBJ2-7
d_call: .
clone_size: .
cdr3_length: 12
v_call: TRBV7-2

cdr3_aa: CASTGDLNQPQHF
cdr3_nt: TGTGCCTCCACAGGGGACCTCAATCAGCCCCAGCATTTT
j_call: TRBJ1-5
d_call: TRBD1
clone_size: .
cdr3_length: 13
v_call: TRBV6-5

cdr3_aa: CASSVDSGDYNEQFF
cdr3_nt: TGTGCCAGCTCGGTGGATAGCGGGGACTACAATGAGCAGTTCTTC
j_call: TRBJ2-1
d_call: TRBD2
clone_size: .
cdr3_length: 15
v_call: TRBV7-3

cdr3_aa: CAIRGQAGQPQHF
cdr3_nt: TGTGCCATCAGGGGACAGGCGGGTCAGCCCCAGCATTTT
j_call: TRBJ1-5
d_call: TRBD1
clone_size: .
cdr3_length: 13
v_call: TRBV10-3

cdr3_aa: CASRGLAGNTDTQYF
cdr3_nt: TGTGCCAGCAGGGGACTAGCGGGAAACACAGATACGCAGTATTTT
j_call: TRBJ2-3
d_call: TRBD2
clone_size: .
cdr3_length: 15
v_call: TRBV27

cdr3_aa: CASKWSGSPYEQYF
cdr3_nt: TGTGCCAGCAAGTGGAGCGGGAGTCCCTACGAGCAGTACTTC
j_call: TRBJ2-7
d_call: TRBD2
clone_size: .
cdr3_length: 14
v_call: TRBV2

cdr3_aa: CASSRQDRYGYTF
cdr3_nt: TGTGCCAGCAGCCGCCAGGACAGATATGGCTACACCTTC
j_call: TRBJ1-2
d_call: .
clone_size: .
cdr3_length: 13
v_call: TRBV5-4

cdr3_aa: CASSLGVQGYGYTF
cdr3_nt: TGTGCCAGCAGCTTGGGGGTACAGGGCTATGGCTACACCTTC
j_call: TRBJ1-2
d_call: .
clone_size: .
cdr3_length: 14
v_call: TRBV11-2

cdr3_aa: CASSGQGVTGANVLTF
cdr3_nt: TGTGCCAGTTCCGGACAGGGCGTAACTGGGGCCAACGTCCTGACTTTC
j_call: TRBJ2-6
d_call: TRBD1
clone_size: .
cdr3_length: 16
v_call: TRBV3-1/TRBV3-2

cdr3_aa: CASSSRTGRTEAFF
cdr3_nt: TGTGCCAGCAGCTCCCGGACAGGGCGGACTGAAGCTTTCTTT
j_call: TRBJ1-1
d_call: TRBD1
clone_size: .
cdr3_length: 14
v_call: TRBV5-6

cdr3_aa: CASGLTAGTEAFF
cdr3_nt: TGTGCTAGTGGTTTGACCGCGGGCACTGAAGCTTTCTTT
j_call: TRBJ1-1
d_call: .
clone_size: .
cdr3_length: 13
v_call: TRBV12-5

cdr3_aa: CASGAGPGTVQETQYF
cdr3_nt: TGTGCCAGTGGGGCCGGGCCCGGTACAGTACAAGAGACCCAGTACTTC
j_call: TRBJ2-5
d_call: .
clone_size: few
cdr3_length: 16
v_call: TRBV19

cdr3_aa: CASRQGREQPQHF
cdr3_nt: TGTGCCAGCAGACAGGGACGAGAACAGCCCCAGCATTTT
j_call: TRBJ1-5
d_call: .
clone_size: .
cdr3_length: 13
v_call: TRBV7-8

cdr3_aa: CASSLDGGINQPQHF
cdr3_nt: TGCGCCAGCAGCTTGGATGGGGGGATCAATCAGCCCCAGCATTTT
j_call: TRBJ1-5
d_call: .
clone_size: few
cdr3_length: 15
v_call: TRBV5-1

cdr3_aa: CASGTGQTSTDTQYF
cdr3_nt: TGTGCCAGTGGGACGGGACAGACTAGCACAGATACGCAGTATTTT
j_call: TRBJ2-3
d_call: TRBD1
clone_size: few
cdr3_length: 15
v_call: TRBV19

cdr3_aa: CASSQGGEAYEQYF
cdr3_nt: TGTGCCAGCAGCCAAGGTGGGGAGGCCTACGAGCAGTACTTC
j_call: TRBJ2-7
d_call: .
clone_size: .
cdr3_length: 14
v_call: TRBV3-1/TRBV3-2

cdr3_aa: CATRWGGSGNTIYF
cdr3_nt: TGTGCCACCAGGTGGGGGGGCTCTGGAAACACCATATATTTT
j_call: TRBJ1-3
d_call: .
clone_size: .
cdr3_length: 14
v_call: TRBV6-5

cdr3_aa: CASSQRWWREGGKNIQYF
cdr3_nt: TGTGCCAGCAGCCAGCGATGGTGGCGGGAGGGCGGCAAAAACATTCAGTACTTC
j_call: TRBJ2-4
d_call: TRBD2
clone_size: .
cdr3_length: 18
v_call: TRBV3-1/TRBV3-2

cdr3_aa: CASRRNGGRTGELFF
cdr3_nt: TGTGCCAGCAGGAGGAATGGCGGGAGGACCGGGGAGCTGTTTTTT
j_call: TRBJ2-2
d_call: TRBD2
clone_size: .
cdr3_length: 15
v_call: TRBV7-9

cdr3_aa: CAWSYDHPGTQYF
cdr3_nt: TGTGCCTGGAGCTATGACCATCCGGGGACCCAGTACTTC
j_call: TRBJ2-5
d_call: .
clone_size: .
cdr3_length: 13
v_call: TRBV30

cdr3_aa: CASTYRTGKSGNTIYF
cdr3_nt: TGTGCCAGTACCTACAGGACAGGAAAATCTGGAAACACCATATATTTT
j_call: TRBJ1-3
d_call: TRBD1
clone_size: .
cdr3_length: 16
v_call: TRBV19

cdr3_aa: CASSLLNEQFF
cdr3_nt: TGCGCCAGCAGCTTGCTAAATGAGCAGTTCTTC
j_call: TRBJ2-1
d_call: .
clone_size: .
cdr3_length: 11
v_call: TRBV4-1

cdr3_aa: CASSIVGGKTYEQYF
cdr3_nt: TGTGCCAGTAGTATAGTAGGAGGCAAAACCTACGAGCAGTACTTC
j_call: TRBJ2-7
d_call: .
clone_size: .
cdr3_length: 15
v_call: TRBV19

cdr3_aa: CASSFVTGESPLHF
cdr3_nt: TGTGCCAGCAGCTTTGTGACAGGGGAATCACCCCTCCACTTT
j_call: TRBJ1-6
d_call: TRBD1
clone_size: .
cdr3_length: 14
v_call: TRBV7-9